This is a list of T cell receptor beta chains from one sample in a study of early T cells in non-severe SARS-CoV-2 infection. One entry per CDR3 protein, called by TCRdb with MiXCR from the 5' RACE reads. The sample carries about 48,000 distinct CDR3 sequences, 8.5% to 10% recorded once. The sequenced sample was whole blood. These receptors all stem from an adult who was a healthcare worker with PCR-confirmed SARS-CoV-2 infection or an uninfected control (not recorded which). CDR3s include the opening cysteine and the closing phenylalanine or tryptophan. The order of the fields is CDR3 protein, CDR3 DNA, J gene, D gene, clone size, V gene. A D gene is named only where the DNA matches it firmly. Size is stated for part of the rows, as once, few or many counts, or as a class when the clone is expanded.

CASMKNLGTGKTEVFF,TGTGCCAGCATGAAAAATCTGGGGACAGGGAAAACTGAAGTTTTCTTT,TRBJ1-1,TRBD1,.,TRBV7-8
CAISESVAGETQYF,TGTGCCATCAGTGAGTCGGTCGCGGGGGAGACCCAGTACTTC,TRBJ2-5,.,.,TRBV10-3
CASSVADTGELFF,TGTGCCAGCAGCGTGGCGGACACCGGGGAGCTGTTTTTT,TRBJ2-2,.,few,TRBV9
CASSVGLAGYNEQFF,TGTGCCAGCAGCGTAGGACTAGCGGGATACAATGAGCAGTTCTTC,TRBJ2-1,TRBD2,few,TRBV9
CASSGDRDSTDTQYF,TGTGCCAGCAGTGGCGACCGGGACAGCACAGATACGCAGTATTTT,TRBJ2-3,.,.,TRBV6-1
CATSGAHRNTIYF,TGTGCCACCAGTGGTGCACATCGAAACACCATATATTTT,TRBJ1-3,.,.,TRBV24-1
CASSQASGSNEQFF,TGTGCCAGCAGCCAAGCTAGCGGGAGCAATGAGCAGTTCTTC,TRBJ2-1,TRBD2,many,TRBV3-1
CASSRGLTTDTQYF,TGTGCCAGCAGCCGCGGACTGACGACAGATACGCAGTATTTT,TRBJ2-3,.,few,TRBV7-9
CASSLVSGELFF,TGTGCCAGCAGCTTAGTTTCCGGGGAGCTGTTTTTT,TRBJ2-2,.,many,TRBV7-6
CATGRGLDEQYF,TGTGCCACCGGGAGGGGATTGGACGAGCAGTACTTC,TRBJ2-7,TRBD2,few,TRBV15
CASSLSGTNTGELFF,TGTGCCAGCAGCTTAAGCGGAACAAACACCGGGGAGCTGTTTTTT,TRBJ2-2,.,many,TRBV7-6
CASSPRTSGAYNEQFF,TGTGCCAGTAGTCCCCGGACTAGCGGAGCCTACAATGAGCAGTTCTTC,TRBJ2-1,TRBD2,few,TRBV19
CASSHTGYGGANVLTF,TGTGCCAGCAGCCACACAGGGTATGGTGGGGCCAACGTCCTGACTTTC,TRBJ2-6,.,few,TRBV12-3/TRBV12-4
CASSHRDLNEKLFF,TGTGCCAGCAGCCACCGGGACCTTAATGAAAAACTGTTTTTT,TRBJ1-4,.,few,TRBV12-3/TRBV12-4
CASSSGRTLLVAEQYF,TGTGCCAGCAGTTCTGGGCGGACCCTACTTGTCGCCGAGCAGTACTTC,TRBJ2-7,.,few,TRBV6-5
CASSPSPGQLREKLFF,TGTGCCAGCAGCCCTTCCCCGGGACAGCTTCGTGAAAAACTGTTTTTT,TRBJ1-4,TRBD1,many,TRBV6-5
CAISEEAVTYNEQFF,TGTGCCATCAGTGAGGAGGCGGTAACCTACAATGAGCAGTTCTTC,TRBJ2-1,.,.,TRBV10-3
CASSPHQGMVADTQYF,TGTGCCAGCAGCCCCCACCAGGGGATGGTGGCAGATACGCAGTATTTT,TRBJ2-3,.,few,TRBV7-8
CASSPSGFPQYF,TGCGCCAGCAGCCCCTCAGGGTTCCCGCAGTATTTT,TRBJ2-3,.,few,TRBV4-1
CASSHRDSPYNEQFF,TGTGCCAGCAGTCATCGGGACAGCCCCTATAATGAGCAGTTCTTC,TRBJ2-1,TRBD1,.,TRBV28
CAGAGTEDNEQFF,TGTGCCGGAGCCGGGACAGAGGACAATGAGCAGTTCTTC,TRBJ2-1,TRBD1,.,TRBV2
CASSPRGGGPGDTQYF,TGTGCCAGCAGCCCCCGGGGGGGAGGGCCAGGGGATACGCAGTATTTT,TRBJ2-3,TRBD2,once,TRBV6-6
CSASLAGGPTGELFF,TGCAGTGCCTCACTAGCGGGAGGGCCAACCGGGGAGCTGTTTTTT,TRBJ2-2,TRBD2,.,TRBV20-1
CASSGTSGSGYTGELFF,TGTGCCAGCAGCGGGACTAGCGGGAGTGGGTACACCGGGGAGCTGTTTTTT,TRBJ2-2,TRBD2,.,TRBV2
CSLTPTGTGVTF,TGCAGCCTTACCCCTACCGGGACAGGGGTCACCTTC,TRBJ1-2,TRBD1,.,TRBV29-1
CACSPGAFGNQPQHF,TGTGCCTGCAGCCCCGGGGCCTTCGGGAATCAGCCCCAGCATTTT,TRBJ1-5,.,.,TRBV30
CASSLRLNTEAFF,TGTGCCAGCAGCTTGCGCTTGAACACTGAAGCTTTCTTT,TRBJ1-1,.,.,TRBV5-8
CASSQDAGADEAFF,TGTGCCAGCAGCCAAGATGCGGGGGCTGATGAAGCTTTCTTT,TRBJ1-1,.,many,TRBV3-1
CATSEQGTYEQYF,TGTGCCACCTCGGAGCAGGGGACCTACGAGCAGTACTTC,TRBJ2-7,.,many,TRBV11-2
CATSSLTESTDTQYF,TGTGCCACCAGCAGTTTGACTGAAAGCACAGATACGCAGTATTTT,TRBJ2-3,.,many,TRBV15
CASSLPGLVEQFF,TGTGCCAGCAGCTTACCGGGACTGGTTGAGCAGTTCTTC,TRBJ2-1,.,many,TRBV7-6
CATSRGVSGNTIYF,TGTGCCACCAGCAGAGGGGTCTCTGGAAACACCATATATTTT,TRBJ1-3,.,few,TRBV15
CASSSRRGGGTDTQYF,TGTGCCAGCAGCTCCCGCAGGGGGGGCGGAACAGATACGCAGTATTTT,TRBJ2-3,.,.,TRBV7-9
CASRAVANTEAFF,TGTGCCAGCAGGGCCGTCGCGAACACTGAAGCTTTCTTT,TRBJ1-1,.,few,TRBV7-9
CASSYRVPVSYEQYF,TGTGCCAGCAGTTACAGGGTTCCCGTCTCCTACGAGCAGTACTTC,TRBJ2-7,.,many,TRBV6-2/TRBV6-3
CSVDRVAPSTDTQYF,TGCAGCGTCGACAGGGTGGCCCCTAGCACAGATACGCAGTATTTT,TRBJ2-3,TRBD1,.,TRBV29-1
CASSLTGGTYNEQFF,TGTGCCAGCAGTTTAACGGGAGGGACCTACAATGAGCAGTTCTTC,TRBJ2-1,TRBD2,few,TRBV12-3/TRBV12-4
CSVNSRGYEQYF,TGCAGCGTTAATAGCCGGGGCTACGAGCAGTACTTC,TRBJ2-7,.,.,TRBV29-1
CASSQDAGSLENTIYF,TGTGCCAGCAGCCAAGATGCGGGCTCACTTGAAAACACCATATATTTT,TRBJ1-3,.,few,TRBV4-2
CSVLVPGTEAFF,TGCAGCGTCCTAGTACCGGGCACTGAAGCTTTCTTT,TRBJ1-1,.,many,TRBV29-1
CASSLASVTTGELFF,TGTGCCAGCAGCTTAGCCTCGGTAACCACCGGGGAGCTGTTTTTT,TRBJ2-2,.,.,TRBV11-2
CASRSGTSYSTNTGELFF,TGCGCCAGCAGGTCCGGGACGTCCTATTCCACGAACACCGGGGAGCTGTTTTTT,TRBJ2-2,.,.,TRBV5-1
CASSYRMTSGRATKQFF,TGTGCCAGCAGTTACCGAATGACTAGCGGGAGAGCGACGAAGCAGTTCTTC,TRBJ2-1,TRBD2,few,TRBV6-2/TRBV6-3
CSVELTSQTQYF,TGCAGCGTTGAGCTGACTTCGCAGACCCAGTACTTC,TRBJ2-5,.,many,TRBV29-1
CASSLAVAGSSEAFF,TGTGCCAGCAGCTTAGCGGTGGCAGGGTCGTCTGAAGCTTTCTTT,TRBJ1-1,.,many,TRBV7-9
CASSVESQGGLSYEQYF,TGTGCCAGCAGCGTAGAGTCCCAAGGGGGGCTAAGCTACGAGCAGTACTTC,TRBJ2-7,.,.,TRBV9
CASTPPGTDYGYTF,TGTGCCAGCACCCCACCCGGGACAGACTATGGCTACACCTTC,TRBJ1-2,TRBD1,many,TRBV9
CAISPAGGPGDTQYF,TGTGCCATCAGCCCAGCGGGAGGGCCTGGAGATACGCAGTATTTT,TRBJ2-3,TRBD2,.,TRBV10-3
CASSSIKTSSHNEQFF,TGTGCCAGCAGCTCAATAAAGACTAGTAGCCACAATGAGCAGTTCTTC,TRBJ2-1,.,.,TRBV7-9
CASSHGGAGGTEAFF,TGTGCCAGCAGCCACGGGGGGGCGGGTGGCACTGAAGCTTTCTTT,TRBJ1-1,.,many,TRBV3-1
CSVDRRAETEAFF,TGCAGCGTCGACCGCCGAGCTGAAACTGAAGCTTTCTTT,TRBJ1-1,.,few,TRBV29-1
CASSLAPAGGPKGPEVF,TGTGCCAGCAGCTTAGCGCCAGCGGGAGGTCCGAAAGGCCCCGAGGTCTTC,TRBJ2-1,TRBD2,.,TRBV11-1
CSAPRGALNTEAFF,TGCAGTGCTCCAAGGGGGGCATTGAACACTGAAGCTTTCTTT,TRBJ1-1,.,.,TRBV20-1
CASSLDSGGSYNEQFF,TGTGCCAGCAGCTTGGATTCAGGGGGATCCTACAATGAGCAGTTCTTC,TRBJ2-1,TRBD1,many,TRBV5-5
CASSQVGRDEQYF,TGCGCCAGCAGCCAAGTTGGCAGGGACGAGCAGTACTTC,TRBJ2-7,.,many,TRBV4-1